This T cell receptor (beta chain) was recorded in a study of shared clonotypes between healthy human individuals. Study information: CD4 naive cells filled three plates per donor, CD4 memory three, CD8 naive two and CD8 memory one.

TCRdb's table, derived via immunoSEQ multiplex PCR, lists solely in-frame clones and lacks some. Seen here are some 240,000 clones, 50% to 75% observed once, and the top ten hold approximately 12%. Trimming stripped 4 bases from V and 8 bases from J, with 24 bases between. The CDR3 has 17 amino acids. Germline assignment: CDR1 SGHVS and CDR2 FQNEAQ. All the donors were Caucasian adults who lived in Nashville, Tennessee. This clone appeared a single time. Input material: memory CD4+ T cells sorted from blood. The sample's subset: CD45RA-negative fraction. The origin of this receptor is a man aged 25 to 40 in good health. V is TRBV7-8 and J is TRBJ2-1; D is unclear. The CDR3, as DNA: TGTGCCAGCAGCTACCCGCTGGAAGAGGCTAGTGAGGATGAGCAGTTCTTC. This gives the protein CASSYPLEEASEDEQFF. Full variable domain (missing parts from reference TRBV7-8 and TRBJ2-1): GAGVSQSPRYKVAKRGQDVALRCDPISGHVSLFWYQQALGQGPEFLTYFQNEAQLDKSGLPSDRFFAERPEGSVSTLKIQRTQQEDSAVYLCASSYPLEEASEDEQFFGPGTRLTVL.